This record covers a single T cell receptor (beta chain). Its antigen target is currently unknown. No qualities accompany the bases; no much larger clone lies one base away. The sample holds other DNA sequences that translate to the same CDR3. This specimen comes from a study of blood T cell repertoires in COVID-19 (dated by TCRdb to 2020 to 2021). For the study in its entirety: Samples covering the acute and convalescent phases of COVID-19 were provided by collaborators in the United States, Italy and Spain. The prospective study material was composed of cDNA or gDNA derived from T cells, B-cell-depleted T cells, or PBMCs. Deeply sampled blood TCRbeta repertoires from subjects exposed to, actively infected with, or recovered from COVID-19 were included in the dataset. The repertoires were released in a freely available public database meant as a resource for research on the immune response to SARS-CoV-2. Samples were obtained from the ongoing ImmuneRACE study (first 160 participants) and from some 1,200 subjects provided by 6 global collaborators. Nearly every sample came with metadata listing a de-identified subject ID, COVID-19 status, age in years and sex. HLA class I and class II types, where available, came from metadata supplied by the sample provider rather than from assay-based typing. Study-wide conclusions, independent of this receptor: The quantity of clinical and demographic metadata differed by source and by participant and was supplied without curation.

Ends trimmed: V by 6 bases, J by 1 base; bases unmatched to a gene: 3. There are 13 amino acids in the CDR3, from cysteine to phenylalanine inclusive. CDR3 DNA only is kept here, 39 bases in frame from base 1. CDR1 and CDR2 were assigned from the germline V gene as MNHEY and SVGAGI. Collaborating institutions collected whole blood in K2EDTA tubes following their own protocols. For TCRbeta analysis, collaborators shipped samples as frozen whole blood, isolated PBMCs, or DNA extracted from either of those sample types. TCRbeta CDR3 regions were amplified from genomic DNA using the immunoSEQ Assay, a bias-controlled multiplex PCR. Regarding the original processing steps: The number of nucleated cells in each sample was estimated by amplification of reference gene primers within the assay. Sequence reads were collapsed and filtered to measure the absolute abundance of every unique TCRbeta CDR3 rearrangement. Productive Simpson clonality was computed per sample as the square root of Simpson's diversity index over productive rearrangements. TCRdb took over this immuneACCESS table, retaining in-frame rearrangements with V and J assigned. Such tables are incomplete; in checked studies, under half of the missing clones stem from an unresolved V gene, and the remainder is unexplained. V and J calls plus clone size are reproduced from that table; the DNA served to infer D and trimming. Here the sample has some 250,000 clones; roughly 90% occur a single time. The ten top clones hold 6.2% of the sample.

The sequence is built from TRBV6-5 and TRBJ2-7; 7 middle bases align to TRBD1. The sample consisted of peripheral blood. The source is a man aged 60 to 69 with acute or convalescent COVID-19. The CDR3 protein sequence reads: CASRRQGSYEQYF. DNA sequence: TGTGCCAGCAGACGACAGGGTTCCTACGAGCAGTACTTC.